This T cell receptor beta chain is from a study of brain T cells in children with intractable seizures. Study-level findings and limits: Clones missing pre-surgery may reflect undersampling of that blood sample.

To note about this clone: Its target is not known.

Libraries were prepared by immunoSEQ multiplex PCR; TCRdb keeps only in-frame clonotypes and omits some of them. The table records about 80,000 clones, roughly 89% of them present only once. Germline V gives CDR1 SNHLY, CDR2 FYNNEI. The CDR3 has 14 amino acids. V lost 10 bases to trimming and J lost 6 bases; unmatched junction nucleotides: 12. The chain combines TRBV2 with TRBJ2-3, with 8 bases matching TRBD2. This receptor was identified in a girl aged 2 to 10 with Rasmussen encephalitis and intractable seizures. The sample consisted of peripheral blood, taken at surgery. The chain's CDR3 is CATPTSGSFDTQYF. Written as DNA, the CDR3 is TGTGCCACCCCAACGAGCGGGAGTTTTGATACGCAGTATTTT.